These 17 T cell receptor beta chains were sequenced from one sample in a study of OX40 agonist ivuxolimab in advanced cancers. The method behind the library was the immunoSEQ multiplex PCR assay. Here the immuneACCESS table is served through TCRdb, limited to in-frame sequences with V and J called. Missing clones are a known gap in these copies; in checked studies unresolved V genes cover under half, and the rest lacks a known reason. This sample gives about 26,000 clones in total; about four fifths of them show up just once. Together, the top ten hold less than 15% of the sample. This specimen consisted of CD4+ or CD8+ T cells sorted from blood, obtained in a trial of the OX40 agonist ivuxolimab. These receptor sequences come from an adult with an advanced solid tumor such as melanoma, head and neck, liver or kidney cancer.

The gene calls are TRBV19 and TRBJ1-2; the match to TRBD1 covers 8 bases. V trimming: 0 bases; J trimming: 4 bases; junction bases outside the gene matches: 10. The CDR3 consists of 17 residues. The germline V gene has CDR1 LNHDA and CDR2 SQIVND (reference sequence). The CDR3 protein is CASSIDHQGAPGYGYTF. Written as DNA, the CDR3 is TGTGCCAGTAGTATAGATCACCAGGGGGCGCCGGGCTATGGCTACACCTTC.

The chain joins TRBV7-9 to TRBJ2-7; D gene uncertain. CDR1 SEHNR and CDR2 FQNEAQ come from the germline V gene (reference sequence). This CDR3 contains 14 residues. V gave up 2 bases and J gave up 1 base, with 9 bases separating them. The CDR3 loop reads CASSLQSGSYEQYF. The DNA for the CDR3 is TGTGCCAGCAGCTTACAGTCCGGATCCTACGAGCAGTACTTC.

A single count supports this clone. The rearrangement links TRBV7-2 to TRBJ2-2; D may be TRBD1 (5 bases). The CDR3 has 15 amino acids. V was pared by 1 base and J by 6 bases, with 12 bases between. Germline lookup yields CDR1 SGHTA and CDR2 FQGNSA. The CDR3 region is CASSLGIQDPGELFF. The CDR3 DNA follows: TGTGCCAGCAGCTTAGGGATACAGGACCCCGGGGAGCTGTTTTTT.

This clone was seen once. The CDR3 spells CASSLGQGSPEAFF. The CDR3 DNA reads as TGCGCCAGCAGCTTGGGACAGGGAAGCCCTGAAGCTTTCTTT. The chain employs TRBV5-1 and TRBJ1-1; 7 nucleotides match TRBD1. Germline assignment: CDR1 SGHRS and CDR2 YFSETQ. CDR3 length equals 14 residues. The junction had 5 bases not matched to a gene; V was cut back by 0 bases and J by 6 bases.

The V call is TRBV7-8, the J call TRBJ2-7; 14 bases map to TRBD2. Germline CDR1 SGHVS, CDR2 FQNEAQ. With V trimmed by 4 bases and J by 3 bases, 5 bases remained unmatched. The CDR3 length is 16 residues. CDR3 in amino acids: CASSSGLAGAFYEQYF. The CDR3 DNA is TGTGCCAGCAGCTCGGGACTAGCGGGGGCCTTCTACGAGCAGTACTTC.

This chain joins TRBV29-1 and TRBJ2-2; D gene unclear. The CDR3 sequence is 13 residues long. Germline V CDR1 and CDR2: SQVTM, ANQGSEA. Trimming removed 2 bases from V and 0 bases from J, with 4 bases in between. The CDR3 reads CSVETANTGELFF. As DNA, the CDR3 is TGCAGCGTTGAAACGGCGAACACCGGGGAGCTGTTTTTT.

The chain combines TRBV27 with TRBJ2-7, with TRBD1 identical over 7 bases. The germline gives CDR1 MNHEY, CDR2 SMNVEV (reference sequence). V was pared by 6 bases and J by 2 bases, with 10 bases of the junction left unmatched. The CDR3 sequence is 15 residues long. The CDR3: CASSPEQGSTYEQYF. CDR3 nucleotides: TGTGCCAGCAGCCCCGAACAGGGGTCAACCTACGAGCAGTACTTC.

V is TRBV4-1 and J is TRBJ1-2, with D unresolved. V lost 0 bases, J lost 1 base, and 18 bases lay in between. The length of the CDR3 is 18 residues. Germline V gene data show CDR1 as MGHRA and CDR2 as YSYEKL. The CDR3 is CASSQDMGRSDDNYGYTF. CDR3 in DNA: TGCGCCAGCAGCCAAGACATGGGTCGATCGGACGATAACTATGGCTACACCTTC.

The chain recombines TRBV27 with TRBJ1-2; D is unresolved. Deletions cut 2 bases from V and 3 bases from J, with 7 bases between. This CDR3 comprises 13 residues. Per the germline V gene, CDR1 is MNHEY and CDR2 is SMNVEV (reference sequence). The CDR3 DNA is TGTGCCAGCAGTTTAACCAGCGACTATGGCTACACCTTC. Translated, it gives CASSLTSDYGYTF.

This clone was seen just once. V is TRBV19 and J is TRBJ2-2, with D tentatively TRBD1 (6 bases). This CDR3 has 15 amino acids. Germline-derived CDR1 and CDR2 are LNHDA and SQIVND (reference sequence). Trimming shortened V by 6 bases and J by 1 base, and 12 bases separated the two germline ends. The CDR3 reads CASRPDSENTGELFF. In DNA form, the CDR3 reads TGTGCCAGTAGACCGGACAGCGAGAACACCGGGGAGCTGTTTTTT. The whole variable domain, remainder taken from reference TRBV19 and TRBJ2-2, is DGGITQSPKYLFRKEGQNVTLSCEQNLNHDAMYWYRQDPGQGLRLIYYSQIVNDFQKGDIAEGYSVSREKKESFPLTVTSAQKNPTAFYLCASRPDSENTGELFFGEGSRLTVL.

The V and J genes are TRBV2 and TRBJ1-1; 9 nucleotides line up with TRBD1. This CDR3 region has 16 residues. Germline CDR1 and CDR2: SNHLY and FYNNEI. The V and J ends lost 1 base and 1 base, in that order; junction bases with no gene match: 4. The CDR3 reads CASSEGDREWNTEAFF. CDR3 DNA sequence: TGTGCCAGCAGTGAAGGGGACAGGGAGTGGAACACTGAAGCTTTCTTT.

In its sample, this clone was seen a few times. The chain recombines TRBV19 with TRBJ1-5; TRBD1 matches 9 bases. The germline gives CDR1 LNHDA, CDR2 SQIVND (reference sequence). CDR3 length: 17 residues. After removal of 5 bases from V and 1 base from J, the junction contained 9 bases not matched to a gene. The CDR3 DNA sequence: TGTGCCAGTAGTTCACCGGGACAGGGTAGGAGCAATCAGCCCCAGCATTTT. Translating gives CASSSPGQGRSNQPQHF.

The chain couples TRBV6-1 to TRBJ1-6; D not certain. Trimming cost V 8 bases and J 0 bases, with 8 bases left between them. The CDR3 is 14 amino acids. The germline V gene has CDR1 MNHNS and CDR2 SASEGT. The CDR3 protein is CASLGRSYNSPLHF. CDR3 in DNA: TGTGCCAGCTTAGGCCGCTCCTATAATTCACCCCTCCACTTT.

This clone is medium-sized by share. V usage is TRBV19 and J usage is TRBJ1-4, with TRBD1 matching 8 bases. After removal of 7 bases from V and 5 bases from J, the junction contained 9 bases not matched to a gene. Germline CDR1 LNHDA, CDR2 SQIVND (reference sequence). CDR3 size: 15 residues. The CDR3 bases are TGTGCCAGTAACCTCAGACAGGGGCGGAATGAAAAACTGTTTTTT. It codes for CASNLRQGRNEKLFF.

This clone was seen a few times. It is unclear where the CDR3 begins or ends on the DNA, so no DNA is shown, and the CDR3 is as TCRdb lists it. V gene TRBV28 combines with J gene TRBJ2-7. Looked up from germline, CDR1 is MDHEN and CDR2 is SYDVKM. The CDR3 region is 22 residues in length, termini included. CDR3: CASSPSTVDEQYFGPSVDEQYF.

This CDR3 reads CASSETGVSYNEQFF. CDR3 coding DNA: TGTGCCAGCAGCGAGACAGGGGTCTCCTACAATGAGCAGTTCTTC. V gene TRBV11-2 combines with J gene TRBJ2-1; 8 bases agree with TRBD1. Germline assignment: CDR1 SGHAT and CDR2 FQNNGV. The CDR3 consists of 15 residues. The ends lost 5 bases at V and 0 bases at J; junction bases unmatched: 3.

The CDR3 protein is CASRTGSNSEQYF. CDR3 coding DNA: TGCGCCAGCAGAACAGGGTCGAACTCCGAGCAGTACTTC. V gene TRBV10-2 combines with J gene TRBJ2-7; D might be TRBD1 (6 bases). V gave up 6 bases and J gave up 6 bases, with 15 bases separating them. The CDR3 covers 13 residues. Germline V CDR1 and CDR2: WSHSY, SAAADI.